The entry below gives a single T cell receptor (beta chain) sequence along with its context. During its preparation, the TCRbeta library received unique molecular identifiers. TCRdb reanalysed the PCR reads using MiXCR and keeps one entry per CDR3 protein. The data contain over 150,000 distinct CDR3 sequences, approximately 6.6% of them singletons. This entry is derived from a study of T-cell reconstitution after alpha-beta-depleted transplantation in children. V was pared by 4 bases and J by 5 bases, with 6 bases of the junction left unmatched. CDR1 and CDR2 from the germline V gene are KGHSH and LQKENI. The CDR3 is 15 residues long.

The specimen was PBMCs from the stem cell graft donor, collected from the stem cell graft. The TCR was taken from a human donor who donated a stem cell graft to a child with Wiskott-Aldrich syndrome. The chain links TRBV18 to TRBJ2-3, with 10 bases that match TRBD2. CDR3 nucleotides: TGTGCCAGCTCACTACTAGCGGGGTCGAAAGATACGCAGTATTTT. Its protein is CASSLLAGSKDTQYF.